The next 16 T cell receptor beta chains were all read from a single sample in a study of CD8 T cells in ankylosing spondylitis. TCRdb reprocessed the 5' RACE reads with MiXCR, giving one entry per CDR3 protein. The table has around 23,000 distinct CDR3 sequences, about a sixth seen once; the top ten hold 25% to 30%. The sequenced material came from blood. Source of these receptors: a male donor with ankylosing spondylitis or in good health (not recorded which).

This clonotype came up many times. The rearrangement joins TRBV6-5 to TRBJ2-1; D not certain. The CDR3 has 14 residues. The germline V and J ends were trimmed by 5 bases and 6 bases, with 14 bases remaining between them. CDR1 is MNHEY and CDR2 is SVGAGI in the germline V gene. The CDR3 here is CASSPMTASNEQFF. The CDR3 DNA reads as TGTGCCAGCAGTCCCATGACGGCCTCCAATGAGCAGTTCTTC.

V is TRBV7-8 and J is TRBJ2-7; TRBD2 agrees at 13 bases. There are 15 residues in the CDR3. Germline values: CDR1 SGHVS, CDR2 FQNEAQ. With V trimmed by 5 bases and J by 6 bases, 7 bases remained unmatched. The CDR3 region is CASSPGLAGVREQYV. For the CDR3, the DNA is TGTGCCAGCAGCCCTGGACTAGCGGGGGTTCGCGAGCAGTACGTC.

Only one count was recorded for this clonotype. The chain recombines TRBV7-9 with TRBJ2-1; D gene ambiguous. Germline CDR1 and CDR2: SEHNR and FQNEAQ (reference sequence). The CDR3 contains 13 residues. The germline V and J ends were trimmed by 5 bases and 8 bases, with 13 bases remaining between them. The CDR3 nucleotides are TGTGCCAGCAGCCCCCGGCGCAGCGATGAGCAGTTCTTC. Translated, it gives CASSPRRSDEQFF.

This clonotype was observed a few times. The chain combines TRBV20-1 with TRBJ1-5, with D uncertain. The CDR3 covers 17 residues. V lost 6 bases and J lost 0, with 21 bases in between. CDR1 and CDR2 from the germline V gene are DFQATT and SNEGSKA (reference sequence). The CDR3 region has the DNA TGCAGTGCCAGGAAAAGGGATTCCGGGCCTAGCAATCAGCCCCAGCATTTT. Amino acids: CSARKRDSGPSNQPQHF.

This chain links TRBV20-1 with TRBJ1-1; D ambiguous. The CDR3 is 14 residues long. Trimming pared 2 bases from V and 3 bases from J, leaving 13 bases between. CDR1 and CDR2 from the germline V gene are DFQATT and SNEGSKA (reference sequence). In DNA form, the CDR3 reads TGCAGTGCTAGATGGCCGGTGTTTGACACTGAAGCTTTCTTT. Encoded protein: CSARWPVFDTEAFF.

This chain uses TRBV9 with TRBJ2-6; D is perhaps TRBD2 (6 bases). Germline loops: CDR1 SGDLS, CDR2 YYNGEE. This CDR3 has 17 residues. Trimming left V 2 bases short and J 1 base short, with 13 bases between. This CDR3 is CASSVHGGPSGANVLTF. CDR3 nucleotide sequence: TGTGCCAGCAGCGTTCACGGAGGGCCGTCTGGGGCCAACGTCCTGACTTTC.

Notes on this clonotype: One junction end disagrees with the germline gene, perhaps due to a read error. This CDR3 is CASRQTVDTRELFF. The CDR3 DNA sequence: TGTGCCAGCCGGCAGACAGTCGACACCCGGGAGCTGTTTTTT. The chain recombines TRBV28 with TRBJ2-2; maybe TRBD1 (5 bases). CDR3 length: 14 amino acids. In germline, CDR1 is MDHEN, CDR2 SYDVKM.

The chain has TRBV3-1 and TRBJ2-5; D might be TRBD2 (6 bases). This CDR3 has 16 amino acids. The germline CDR1 and CDR2 sequences are LGHDT and YNNKEL (reference sequence). V shed 1 base and J shed 7 bases, with 19 bases lying between them. The CDR3 protein is CASSQVVSGFGGTQYF. The CDR3 region has the DNA TGTGCCAGCAGCCAAGTAGTCAGCGGGTTCGGAGGGACCCAGTACTTC.

The V and J genes are TRBV24-1 and TRBJ2-1, with no clear D. Germline V gene lookup returns CDR1 KGHDR and CDR2 SFDVKD. V was shortened by 2 bases and J by 0 bases, with 10 bases between the two germline ends. This CDR3 spans 16 amino acids. The CDR3 sequence: CATSDSRRSSYNEQFF. The CDR3 nucleotides are TGTGCCACCAGTGATTCCCGTAGGAGCTCCTACAATGAGCAGTTCTTC.

This clonotype came up a few times. The rearrangement joins TRBV5-1 to TRBJ2-5; D uncertain. Trimming took off 3 bases at V and 2 bases at J, with 5 bases between the two ends. CDR3 length equals 12 residues. Germline CDR1 and CDR2: SGHRS and YFSETQ. The CDR3 sequence is CASSSSQETQYF. The DNA for the CDR3 is TGCGCCAGCAGCTCATCACAAGAGACCCAGTACTTC.

This clonotype was recorded many times. This chain joins TRBV27 and TRBJ2-7; D may match TRBD1 or TRBD2 (5 bases each). From germline, CDR1 is MNHEY and CDR2 SMNVEV (reference sequence). V lost 6 bases, J lost 0 bases, and 18 bases lay in between. CDR3 size: 16 residues. CDR3 sequence: CASRIGASLFSYEQYF. The CDR3 bases are TGTGCCAGCAGAATCGGGGCCAGCTTATTCTCCTACGAGCAGTACTTC.

This clonotype was recorded many times. The chain employs TRBV29-1 and TRBJ2-1; D is undetermined. V was clipped by 4 bases and J by 7 bases, with 11 bases between them. Germline V gene sequence: CDR1 SQVTM, CDR2 ANQGSEA. CDR3 length equals 12 residues. Here the CDR3 DNA reads TGCAGCGTTGTGACCTACGGGAATGAGCAGTTCTTC. It codes for CSVVTYGNEQFF.

The V call is TRBV24-1, the J call TRBJ1-5; TRBD1 might be the D (6 bases). The CDR3 totals 15 residues. Germline V gene sequence: CDR1 KGHDR, CDR2 SFDVKD. V lost 2 bases and J 2 bases, leaving 9 bases between the germline ends. As DNA, the CDR3 is TGTGCCACCAGTGATTCCAGGGGAGGCAATCAGCCCCAGCATTTT. Translated, it gives CATSDSRGGNQPQHF.

This clonotype was seen more than once but under ten times. The chain recombines TRBV7-2 with TRBJ2-1; 7 bases match TRBD2. Unmatched junction bases numbered 7, after V lost 2 bases and J lost 6 bases. From germline, CDR1 is SGHTA and CDR2 FQGNSA. This CDR3 has 15 amino acids. The DNA for the CDR3 is TGTGCCAGCAGCTTAAATCGCGGGGGTCCCAATGAGCAGTTCTTC. Its translation: CASSLNRGGPNEQFF.

The chain uses TRBV20-1 and TRBJ2-4; the D gene could be TRBD1 or TRBD2 (6 bases each). Germline CDR1 is DFQATT and CDR2 is SNEGSKA (reference sequence). V was pared by 6 bases and J by 5 bases, with 17 bases between. This CDR3 spans 14 amino acids. CDR3 loop: CSARSQGRQNIQYF. The CDR3 nucleotides read TGCAGTGCACGCTCTCAGGGGAGGCAAAACATTCAGTACTTC.

The chain carries TRBV7-9 and TRBJ2-2; unclear D gene. With 5 bases removed from V and 1 base from J, the gap between germline ends came to 8 bases. Germline V gene lookup returns CDR1 SEHNR and CDR2 FQNEAQ (reference sequence). This CDR3 has 14 amino acids. CDR3 coding DNA: TGTGCCAGCAGCCCCGTCAAGAACACCGGGGAGCTGTTTTTT. The encoded protein is CASSPVKNTGELFF.